Listed below are T cell receptor beta chains from one sample, sequenced in a study of blood T cell repertoires in COVID-19. Some clones are missing from TCRdb's copy, which holds only in-frame ones; the method was immunoSEQ multiplex PCR. The table has 210,000 or so clones, about 90% seen once. The sequenced material came from peripheral blood. These receptors were taken from a man between 18 and 29 years old with active or convalescent COVID-19. Each CDR3 is given with its conserved first and last residue. A D gene is named only where the DNA matches it firmly. For some rows the clone size is stated as once, few or many, or as a class when expanded; others skip it.

d_call	v_call	j_call	clone_size	cdr3_nt	cdr3_aa
TRBD2	TRBV19	TRBJ2-5	-	TGTGCCAGCCGCTCGGGAGGTTTGGGACAAGAGACCCAGTACTTC	CASRSGGLGQETQYF
-	TRBV19	TRBJ2-7	-	TGTGCCAGTAGTCTCCGAGGGGGAGCGCAGTACTTC	CASSLRGGAQYF
TRBD1	TRBV30	TRBJ2-7	once	TGTGCCTGGCAGGGACAGGGTCCCGAGCAGTACTTC	CAWQGQGPEQYF
-	TRBV27	TRBJ1-2	-	TGTGCCAGCAGTTTATCGTCCAGGGTTAATGGCTACACCTTC	CASSLSSRVNGYTF
TRBD2	TRBV29-1	TRBJ2-1	-	TGCAGCGCCCTAGCGGACAACTACAATGAGCAGTTCTTC	CSALADNYNEQFF
TRBD1	TRBV6-5	TRBJ2-7	-	TGTGCCAGCAGGGGACAGGGGTTACCCTACGAGCAGTACTTC	CASRGQGLPYEQYF
-	TRBV9	TRBJ2-7	once	TGTGCCAGCAGCGCCTCCCTCTTGGGGCAGGGTTCTTTCTACGAGCAGTACTTC	CASSASLLGQGSFYEQYF
-	TRBV24-1	TRBJ2-3	once	TGTGCCACCAGTGATAGGGCAGGGGGCACAGATACGCAGTATTTT	CATSDRAGGTDTQYF
-	TRBV27	TRBJ2-7	-	TGTGCCAGCAGTTTCAGGGTAGGGCGCTACGAGCAGTACTTC	CASSFRVGRYEQYF
-	TRBV6-5	TRBJ2-7	-	TGTGCCAGCAGCCGGACAGACGAGCAGTACTTC	CASSRTDEQYF
TRBD1	TRBV25-1	TRBJ1-2	-	TGTGCCAGCAGACAGGGGCTCTATGGCTACACCTTC	CASRQGLYGYTF
-	TRBV3-1/TRBV3-2	TRBJ1-3	-	TGTGCCAGCAGCAGCGATGGGGGGAGTTCCATATATTTT	CASSSDGGSSIYF
-	TRBV7-9	TRBJ2-1	-	TGTGCCAGCATTGACAGGAGTCCCTACAATGAGCAGTTCTTC	CASIDRSPYNEQFF
TRBD1	TRBV11-2	TRBJ1-2	-	TGTGCCAGCAGCCAGACACAGGGGTACTATGGCTACACCTTC	CASSQTQGYYGYTF
TRBD1	TRBV5-6	TRBJ1-2	-	TGTGCCAGCAGCTTGACAGGGGGCAATAACTATGGCTACACCTTC	CASSLTGGNNYGYTF